This TCR beta chain was sequenced for a study of blood T cell repertoires in COVID-19. In the study overall: Sample material is recorded as cDNA or gDNA derived from T cells, B-cell-depleted T cells, or PBMCs.

Recruitment covered about two dozen US areas and drew participants whose ages spanned roughly 18 to 100 years. The table came from immunoSEQ multiplex PCR; TCRdb's copy has only in-frame clones and leaves some out. This table has 220,000 or so clones, about 91% appearing once. V lost 1 base to trimming and J lost 1 base, with 11 bases between them. CDR1 and CDR2 from the germline V gene are SGHTA and FQGTGA. CDR3 length equals 15 residues. This receptor was identified in a woman between 50 and 59 years old with acute COVID-19. The rearrangement joins TRBV7-3 to TRBJ2-7, with a tentative D call TRBD2 (5 bases). What was sequenced was PBMCs or T cells enriched from blood (not recorded which). CDR3 sequence reads: CASSLKPGTSYEQYF. The CDR3 nucleotides read TGTGCCAGCAGCTTAAAACCGGGAACATCCTACGAGCAGTACTTC.